Below are 13 T cell receptor beta chains sequenced from a single sample in a study of T cell changes during pregnancy in multiple sclerosis. The table came from immunoSEQ multiplex PCR; TCRdb's copy has only in-frame clones and leaves some out. The sample consists of tens of thousands of clones, 90% of them appearing once. The sample here was peripheral blood, taken after pregnancy. All receptors derive from a female donor in good health, enrolled as a control in a pregnancy study.

This rearrangement joins TRBV5-1 to TRBJ2-3; 13 bases are a match to TRBD2. Trimming at V came to 4 bases and at J to 3 bases, leaving 8 bases not matched to a gene. The germline gives CDR1 SGHRS, CDR2 YFSETQ. The CDR3 totals 17 residues. The CDR3, as DNA: TGCGCCAGCAGCCTGACCGGGACTAGCGGGGTAACAGATACGCAGTATTTT. This translates into CASSLTGTSGVTDTQYF.

The chain carries TRBV6-6 and TRBJ1-2, with a weak D call TRBD1 (6 bases). This CDR3 spans 16 amino acids. With 2 bases removed from V and 6 bases from J, the gap between germline ends came to 19 bases. Germline CDR1 and CDR2: MNHNY and SVGAGI (reference sequence). The CDR3 here is CASSYPHRQGLDGYTF. The CDR3 DNA reads TGTGCCAGCAGTTACCCCCATCGGCAGGGGCTAGATGGCTACACCTTC.

This CDR3 is CASSANEVTSTDTQYF. Here the CDR3 DNA reads TGTGCCAGCAGCGCAAACGAGGTAACTAGCACAGATACGCAGTATTTT. The V gene is TRBV9, the J gene TRBJ2-3; no definite D call. The CDR3 sequence is 16 residues long. Germline V gene data show CDR1 as SGDLS and CDR2 as YYNGEE. Trimming left V 3 bases short and J 0 bases short, with 14 bases between. Full variable domain (missing parts from reference TRBV9 and TRBJ2-3): DSGVTQTPKHLITATGQRVTLRCSPRSGDLSVYWYQQSLDQGLQFLIQYYNGEERAKGNILERFSAQQFPDLHSELNLSSLELGDSALYFCASSANEVTSTDTQYFGPGTRLTVL.

The rearrangement uses TRBV7-9 and TRBJ1-4; weak D call: TRBD1 (5 bases). Trimming left V 1 base short and J 1 base short, with 13 bases between. This CDR3 region has 17 residues. Looked up from germline, CDR1 is SEHNR and CDR2 is FQNEAQ (reference sequence). For the CDR3, the DNA is TGTGCCAGCAGCTTAGAAGGCAGGGTGGGAACTAATGAAAAACTGTTTTTT. Protein: CASSLEGRVGTNEKLFF.

The gene calls are TRBV9 and TRBJ2-1, with D possibly matching TRBD1 (6 bases). Trimming took 0 bases from V and 9 from J, leaving 16 bases between them. The CDR3 length is 15 residues. Per germline, CDR1 SGDLS and CDR2 YYNGEE. The CDR3: CASSVGQGTSREQFF. CDR3 in DNA: TGTGCCAGCAGCGTAGGTCAGGGGACCAGCCGTGAGCAGTTCTTC. Full variable domain (remainder filled in from reference TRBV9 and TRBJ2-1): DSGVTQTPKHLITATGQRVTLRCSPRSGDLSVYWYQQSLDQGLQFLIQYYNGEERAKGNILERFSAQQFPDLHSELNLSSLELGDSALYFCASSVGQGTSREQFFGPGTRLTVL.

The V gene is TRBV30, the J gene TRBJ2-1; TRBD2 matches at 9 bases. V shed 7 bases, J shed 5 bases, and the junction held 6 bases outside the gene matches. This CDR3 has 13 amino acids. Germline CDR1 and CDR2: GTSNPN and SVGIG (reference sequence). The CDR3 DNA follows: TGTGCCTTTCGACTAGCGGATAACAATGAGCAGTTCTTC. Its protein is CAFRLADNNEQFF.

The CDR3 region has the DNA TGTGCCAGCAGCTTATATAGGGGGTATGTGGAGACCCAGTACTTC. Protein product: CASSLYRGYVETQYF. J is TRBJ2-5 and V is TRBV7-2; the D gene is possibly TRBD1 (6 bases). The V end was cut by 2 bases, the J end by 5 bases, with 15 bases between. Germline V gives CDR1 SGHTA, CDR2 FQGNSA. The CDR3 loop spans 15 amino acids.

V gene TRBV28 combines with J gene TRBJ2-1, with 7 bases that match TRBD2. The ends lost 6 bases at V and 4 bases at J; junction bases unmatched: 6. Per the germline V gene, CDR1 is MDHEN and CDR2 is SYDVKM. The CDR3 length is 14 residues. The CDR3, as DNA: TGTGCCAGCAGCCCTGGGGGGGGATACAATGAGCAGTTCTTC. Protein product: CASSPGGGYNEQFF.

The chain joins TRBV5-4 to TRBJ1-2; D may be TRBD1 (6 bases). CDR1 is SGHNT, CDR2 YYREEE, per germline (reference sequence). This CDR3 has 13 residues. V was clipped by 3 bases and J by 8 bases, with 14 bases between them. Here the CDR3 DNA reads TGTGCCAGCAGCTCCAATACCAGGGGCGGCTACACCTTC. It translates to CASSSNTRGGYTF. The full variable domain, completed using reference TRBV5-4 and TRBJ1-2, is ETGVTQSPTHLIKTRGQQVTLRCSSQSGHNTVSWYQQALGQGPQFIFQYYREEENGRGNFPPRFSGLQFPNYSSELNVNALELDDSALYLCASSSNTRGGYTFGSGTRLTVV.

The rearrangement uses TRBV21-1 and TRBJ1-2. TRBV21-1 is designated a pseudogene. The CDR3 has 15 amino acids. The chain's CDR3 is CASRQWAGANYGYTF. The CDR3 region has the DNA TGTGCCAGCAGACAATGGGCGGGAGCTAACTATGGCTACACCTTC.

The V and J genes are TRBV6-5 and TRBJ1-2, with D possibly being TRBD1 (5 bases). CDR1 is MNHEY and CDR2 is SVGAGI in the germline V gene. V shed 4 bases and J shed 4 bases, with 13 bases lying between them. The CDR3 spans 14 residues. The CDR3 nucleotides read TGTGCCAGCAGTTTAAGGGGAAGTCCCTATGGCTACACCTTC. Its protein product is CASSLRGSPYGYTF.

The chain uses TRBV2 and TRBJ1-2; 7 bases fit TRBD1. This CDR3 has 13 amino acids. Germline V CDR1 and CDR2: SNHLY, FYNNEI. V lost 3 bases to trimming and J lost 5 bases; unmatched junction nucleotides: 3. This CDR3 is CASSDWDSYGYTF. For the CDR3, the DNA is TGTGCCAGCAGTGATTGGGACAGTTATGGCTACACCTTC.

The J gene is TRBJ2-5, the V gene TRBV6-1, with 10 bases identical to TRBD2. CDR1 is MNHNS, CDR2 SASEGT, per germline. Trimming cost V 2 bases and J 5 bases; bases outside gene matches: 8. The CDR3 totals 16 residues. The CDR3 reads CASSERSSGGRETQYF. CDR3 nucleotides: TGTGCCAGCAGTGAAAGGTCTAGCGGGGGTAGGGAGACCCAGTACTTC.